Listed below are T cell receptor beta chains from one sample, sequenced in a study of blood T cells in healthy people across ages. Each CDR3 protein is one row after TCRdb ran MiXCR on the 5' RACE reads. The sample shows 1.5 million to 2 million distinct CDR3 sequences, 28% of them seen only once. The sequencing sample was made of blood. These receptors originate from a woman in her thirties in good health. The CDR3 runs from the conserved cysteine through the conserved F or W. A D gene is named only where the DNA matches it firmly. Only part of the rows carry a size: once, few, many, or a class if the clone is expanded.

>TRBJ2-7|TRBV5-5|TRBD1|many
CASSLGWTGSYEQYF
TGTGCCAGCAGCTTGGGGTGGACAGGTTCCTACGAGCAGTACTTC
>TRBJ2-3|TRBV10-3|NA|NA
CAISDNDRDPTDTQYF
TGTGCCATCAGTGACAACGACAGAGACCCCACAGATACGCAGTATTTT
>TRBJ2-4|TRBV2|NA|many
CASSEGIQNIQYF
TGTGCCAGCAGTGAGGGGATCCAAAACATTCAGTACTTC
>TRBJ2-7|TRBV6-6|NA|many
CASSYDGRYEQYF
TGTGCCAGCAGTTACGACGGCCGCTACGAGCAGTACTTC
>TRBJ2-6|TRBV11-1|NA|many
CASGKAVSGANVLTF
TGTGCCAGCGGAAAGGCCGTCTCTGGGGCCAACGTCCTGACTTTC
>TRBJ2-7|TRBV10-1|TRBD1|many
CASSFPGTGDSYEQYF
TGCGCCAGCAGCTTCCCCGGGACAGGGGACTCCTACGAGCAGTACTTC
>TRBJ1-4|TRBV4-1|NA|few
CASSQDVDSDEKLFF
TGCGCCAGCAGCCAAGATGTGGACAGCGATGAAAAACTGTTTTTT
>TRBJ2-1|TRBV5-1|TRBD1|many
CASLGQGVDSEQFF
TGCGCCAGCCTTGGACAGGGTGTAGATAGTGAGCAGTTCTTC
>TRBJ2-7|TRBV25-1|NA|many
CASVAGLSSYEQYF
TGTGCCAGCGTCGCGGGACTCAGCTCCTACGAGCAGTACTTC
>TRBJ1-1|TRBV12-5|TRBD1|NA
CASGLDQDRGPGNTEAFF
TGTGCTAGTGGTTTGGACCAGGACAGGGGGCCAGGGAACACTGAAGCTTTCTTT
>TRBJ2-6|TRBV7-2|NA|NA
CASSADRYSGANVLTF
TGTGCCAGCAGCGCAGACAGATACTCTGGGGCCAACGTCCTGACTTTC
>TRBJ2-3|TRBV20-1|NA|few
CSAIVPRGSTDTQYF
TGCAGTGCTATTGTACCCCGGGGTAGCACAGATACGCAGTATTTT
>TRBJ2-7|TRBV20-1|NA|NA
CSASDPATATYERYF
TGCAGTGCTAGTGACCCGGCGACGGCAACCTACGAGCGGTACTTC
>TRBJ2-3|TRBV7-9|TRBD1|NA
CASSPVGGPTGTQYF
TGTGCCAGCAGCCCCGTAGGGGGCCCGACGGGTACGCAGTATTTT
>TRBJ1-1|TRBV7-9|NA|NA
CASSYLLRGENTEAFF
TGTGCCAGCAGCTACCTTCTCCGGGGGGAGAACACTGAAGCTTTCTTT
>TRBJ1-3|TRBV6-5|TRBD1|few
CASSYSRGQGGNTIYF
TGTGCCAGCAGTTACTCGAGGGGACAGGGAGGAAACACCATATATTTT
>TRBJ2-1|TRBV4-1|TRBD2|NA
CASSQDPGAGGDNEQFF
TGCGCCAGCAGCCAAGACCCGGGAGCGGGGGGGGACAATGAGCAGTTCTTC
>TRBJ2-7|TRBV12-3/TRBV12-4|TRBD2|NA
CASSPPGSGTYNEQYF
TGTGCCAGCAGTCCCCCAGGTAGCGGGACCTACAATGAGCAGTACTTC
>TRBJ2-5|TRBV15|NA|NA
CATSRSGTQKRETQYF
TGTGCCACCAGCAGATCAGGGACTCAAAAGCGAGAGACCCAGTACTTC
>TRBJ1-2|TRBV12-5|NA|many
CASGRLDYGYTF
TGTGCTAGTGGGCGATTGGACTATGGCTACACCTTC
>TRBJ2-1|TRBV12-3/TRBV12-4|TRBD2|NA
CASGLAPSGRAHEQFF
TGTGCCAGCGGTTTAGCACCTAGCGGGAGGGCGCATGAGCAGTTCTTC
>TRBJ2-5|TRBV20-1|NA|NA
CSASDSDQETQYF
TGCAGTGCTAGCGACTCCGACCAAGAGACCCAGTACTTC
>TRBJ2-7|TRBV28|TRBD1|few
CASSLISGTGPDEQYF
TGTGCCAGCAGTTTGATTTCCGGGACAGGGCCTGACGAGCAGTACTTC
>TRBJ1-4|TRBV6-6|NA|few
CASSYSIAGGGEKLFF
TGTGCCAGCAGTTACTCCATAGCGGGGGGCGGTGAAAAACTGTTTTTT
>TRBJ2-1|TRBV5-1|TRBD2|NA
CASSLRTSGASGSEQFF
TGCGCCAGCAGCTTGCGGACTAGCGGAGCCTCCGGGAGTGAGCAGTTCTTC
>TRBJ2-7|TRBV7-2|TRBD2|many
CASSLSSGKNYEQYF
TGTGCCAGCAGCTTATCTAGCGGGAAAAACTACGAGCAGTACTTC
>TRBJ2-3|TRBV6-5|NA|NA
CASRRTPQLDTQYF
TGTGCCAGCAGGAGGACTCCGCAACTAGATACGCAGTATTTT
>TRBJ2-3|TRBV24-1|TRBD1|NA
CAIQGAGTDTQYF
TGTGCCATTCAGGGGGCCGGCACAGATACGCAGTATTTT